The TCR beta chain under discussion was sequenced for a study of CD4 T cells in relation to SARS-CoV-2 and coronaviruses. In the study overall: After roughly 11 days of antigen culture, PBMC TCR beta CDR3s were sequenced.

As for this clone: Its antigen is still unknown.

Libraries were prepared by immunoSEQ multiplex PCR; TCRdb keeps only in-frame clonotypes and omits some of them. Of about 43,000 clones in the sample, roughly 87% are singletons; the top ten hold around 1.4%. Study-level results: Samples before the pandemic and after infection were not matched within any donor.

The CDR3 extends over 15 amino acids. V shed 5 bases and J shed 2 bases, with 15 bases lying between them. Germline CDR1 reads MNHEY; CDR2 reads SVGAGI. The TCR sequence derives from an adult with COVID-19. Input material: naive CD4+ T cells from PBMCs, cultured in vitro. As for subset: naive CD4+ T cells isolated by negative enrichment. The chain uses TRBV6-5 and TRBJ2-5; D is possibly TRBD2 (7 bases). In nucleotides, the CDR3 is TGTGCCAGCAGTCGAGGGGGGAGGGGGCAAGAGACCCAGTACTTC. This encodes CASSRGGRGQETQYF.